This section outlines one T cell receptor beta chain sequence together with its context. The antigen is unknown. Germline-derived CDR1 and CDR2 are ENHRY and SYGVKD. V was pared by 3 bases and J by 3 bases, with 4 bases of the junction left unmatched. The CDR3 is 15 residues long. This sample was taken from a study of T cell responses to AZD1222 COVID-19 vaccine. Points from the study as a whole: Just 5 to 7 AZD1222 recipients were seropositive at baseline. Repertoires were collected only later (after the peak T cell response had occurred). Donors were mostly white British, more females; clonal diversity possibly underestimated.

The repertoire was sequenced with immunoSEQ multiplex PCR; TCRdb's copy has only in-frame clones and lacks some. Among approximately 140,000 clones listed, about 89% were seen once. V and J are TRBV10-3 and TRBJ1-1; 10 bases line up with TRBD1. The receptor's source is an adult who received the AZD1222 COVID-19 vaccine. Sequenced material: peripheral blood, taken 28 days after the second AZD1222 dose. In DNA form, the CDR3 reads TGTGCCATCAGTGATCTCGGGACAGGGGACACTGAAGCTTTCTTT. Translated, it gives CAISDLGTGDTEAFF.